This TCR beta chain comes out of a study of blood T cell repertoires in COVID-19 (TCRdb year 2020). The study in broad terms: Samples covering the acute and convalescent phases of COVID-19 were provided by collaborators in the United States, Italy and Spain. The material from the prospective study consisted of cDNA or gDNA derived from T cells, B-cell-depleted T cells, or PBMCs. Deeply sampled blood TCRbeta repertoires from subjects exposed to, actively infected with, or recovered from COVID-19 were included in the dataset. A freely available public database, intended as a resource for researchers studying the immune response to SARS-CoV-2, is where the repertoires were released. The samples were drawn from the first 160 participants of the ongoing ImmuneRACE study and from 950 to 1,500 subjects provided by 6 global collaborators. The sample metadata nearly always contained a de-identified subject ID, COVID-19 status, age in years and sex. Where HLA class I and class II types were available, the types were taken from metadata supplied by the sample provider, not from assay-based typing.

About this clone itself: The target of this receptor is not known. Per-base quality was not reported, and no clone a single base away is much larger than it.

TCRbeta CDR3 regions were amplified from genomic DNA by means of the immunoSEQ Assay, a bias-controlled multiplex PCR. Per the original workflow: The number of nucleated cells in each sample was estimated from the amplification of reference gene primers within the assay. To quantify the absolute abundance of each unique TCRbeta CDR3 rearrangement, sequence reads were collapsed and filtered. Productive Simpson clonality was computed per sample as the square root of Simpson's diversity index over productive rearrangements. In its TCRdb copy, this immuneACCESS table keeps in-frame sequences only and misses some clones. Where compared with another copy, unresolved V genes explain less than half of these, and the others have no known cause. V, J and clone size derive from that table, while D and trimming were established from the DNA sequence. This sample comprises about 190,000 clones, 65% to 85% of them detected only once. Around 3.5% of the sample rests with the top ten.

The germline V gene supplies CDR1 MNHEY and CDR2 SVGAGI. Trimming takes 8 bases off V and 0 bases off J; junction bases not matched to a gene: 8. The CDR3 runs 16 residues from the cysteine to the phenylalanine. The read is trimmed to its CDR3 DNA, 48 bases read in frame from base 1. The study at large found these results: The quantity of clinical and demographic metadata differed by source and by participant and was supplied without curation.

Participants in the prospective study were aged roughly 18 to 100 years, lived in about two dozen United States geographic areas, and enrolled through a virtual design. In the prospective study, cohorts were assigned on the basis of participant-reported clinical history obtained from a screening survey and a study questionnaire. For ImmuneRACE Cohort 3, a participant was defined as recovered based on two consecutive negative NP/OP PCR tests, clearance by a healthcare professional, or resolution of symptoms. Each participant in the prospective study had whole blood, serum and a nasopharyngeal or oropharyngeal swab collected by mobile phlebotomists. Over a roughly two-month period, participants in the prospective study had the option of providing additional blood draws and questionnaires. Prospective study blood samples were shipped either frozen or at room temperature before DNA extraction.

The chain couples TRBV6-5 to TRBJ2-1, with 9 bases in between that match TRBD1. This TCR came from a woman aged 25 to 45 who had recovered from COVID-19. Sequencing was carried out using PBMCs or T cells enriched from blood (not recorded which). The CDR3 protein: CASRSGTGRSYNEQFF. In nucleotides, the sequence is TGTGCCAGCCGTTCCGGGACAGGGCGCTCCTACAATGAGCAGTTCTTC.